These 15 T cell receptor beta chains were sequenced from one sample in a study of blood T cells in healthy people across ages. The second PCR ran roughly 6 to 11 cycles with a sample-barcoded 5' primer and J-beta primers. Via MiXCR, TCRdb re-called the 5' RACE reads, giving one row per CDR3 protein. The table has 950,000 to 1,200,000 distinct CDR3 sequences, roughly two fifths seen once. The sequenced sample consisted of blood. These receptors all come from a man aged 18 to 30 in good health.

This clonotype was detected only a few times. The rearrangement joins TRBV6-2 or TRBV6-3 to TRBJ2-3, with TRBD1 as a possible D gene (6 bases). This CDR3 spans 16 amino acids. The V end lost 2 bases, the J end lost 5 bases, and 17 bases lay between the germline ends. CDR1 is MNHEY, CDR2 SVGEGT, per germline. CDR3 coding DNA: TGTGCCAGCAGTTACAACCGGGACAATTTTGGAGATACGCAGTATTTT. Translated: CASSYNRDNFGDTQYF.

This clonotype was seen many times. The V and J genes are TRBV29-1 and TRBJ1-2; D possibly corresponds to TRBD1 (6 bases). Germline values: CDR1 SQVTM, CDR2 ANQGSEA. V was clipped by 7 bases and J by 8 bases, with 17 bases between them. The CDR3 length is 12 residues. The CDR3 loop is CSGNTGSEGYTF. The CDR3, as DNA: TGCAGCGGAAATACAGGGTCTGAAGGCTACACCTTC.

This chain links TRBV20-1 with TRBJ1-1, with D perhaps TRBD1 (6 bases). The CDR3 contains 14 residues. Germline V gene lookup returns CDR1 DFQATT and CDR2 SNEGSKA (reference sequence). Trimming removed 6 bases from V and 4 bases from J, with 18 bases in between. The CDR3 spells CSAGEGDDGTEAFF. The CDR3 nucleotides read TGCAGTGCCGGGGAGGGGGATGACGGCACTGAAGCTTTCTTT.

The chain's CDR3 is CASSRTGFSGENIQYF. The CDR3 DNA sequence: TGCGCCAGCAGCAGGACTGGTTTTAGTGGTGAAAACATTCAGTACTTC. J is TRBJ2-4 and V is TRBV5-1; D possibly corresponds to TRBD2 (5 bases). Looked up from germline, CDR1 is SGHRS and CDR2 is YFSETQ. CDR3 length: 16 residues. V was cut by 4 bases and J by 5 bases, with 19 bases left in between.

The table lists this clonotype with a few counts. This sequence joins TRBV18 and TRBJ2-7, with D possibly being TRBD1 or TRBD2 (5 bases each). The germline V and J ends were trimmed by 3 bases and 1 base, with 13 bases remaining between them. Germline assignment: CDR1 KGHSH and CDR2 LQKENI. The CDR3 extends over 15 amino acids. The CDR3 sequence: CASSPVGPLSYEQYF. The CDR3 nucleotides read TGTGCCAGCTCACCGGTGGGACCCTTGTCCTACGAGCAGTACTTC.

CDR3 nucleotides: TGTGCCAGCAGCTTAGATCGGGCGGCCAGTTACCGTGGCTACACCTTC. This codes for CASSLDRAASYRGYTF. The chain uses TRBV11-2 and TRBJ1-2; the D is unclear. The germline CDR1 and CDR2 sequences are SGHAT and FQNNGV. This CDR3 has 16 amino acids. Trimming left V 0 bases short and J 7 bases short, with 18 bases between.

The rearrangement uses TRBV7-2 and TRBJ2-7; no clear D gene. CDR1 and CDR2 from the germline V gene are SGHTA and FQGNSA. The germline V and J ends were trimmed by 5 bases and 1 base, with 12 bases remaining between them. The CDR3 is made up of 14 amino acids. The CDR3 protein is CASSPEQRSYEQYF. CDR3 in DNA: TGTGCCAGCAGCCCAGAACAACGGTCCTACGAGCAGTACTTC. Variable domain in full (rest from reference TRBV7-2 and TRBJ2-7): GAGVSQSPSNKVTEKGKDVELRCDPISGHTALYWYRQSLGQGLEFLIYFQGNSAPDKSGLPSDRFSAERTGGSVSTLTIQRTQQEDSAVYLCASSPEQRSYEQYFGPGTRLTVT.

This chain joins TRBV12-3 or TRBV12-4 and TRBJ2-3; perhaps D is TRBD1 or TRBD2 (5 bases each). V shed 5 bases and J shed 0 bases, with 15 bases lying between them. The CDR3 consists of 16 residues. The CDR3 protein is CASSPLWGSSTDTQYF. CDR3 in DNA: TGTGCCAGCAGTCCCCTATGGGGGTCCAGCACAGATACGCAGTATTTT.

CDR3 protein: CAISPGGTSGDTQYF. CDR3 sequence (DNA): TGTGCCATCAGTCCCGGAGGGACTAGCGGGGATACGCAGTATTTT. The chain employs TRBV10-3 and TRBJ2-3; 12 positions agree with TRBD2. Germline V gene sequence: CDR1 ENHRY, CDR2 SYGVKD. V was clipped by 5 bases and J by 6 bases; unmatched bases: 6. CDR3 length: 15 amino acids.

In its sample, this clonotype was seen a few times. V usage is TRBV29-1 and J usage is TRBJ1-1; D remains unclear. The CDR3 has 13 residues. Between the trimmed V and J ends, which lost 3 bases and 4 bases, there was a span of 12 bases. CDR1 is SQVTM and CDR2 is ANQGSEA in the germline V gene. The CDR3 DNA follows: TGCAGCGTTGAGAATAGGGCGTCCACTGAAGCTTTCTTT. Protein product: CSVENRASTEAFF.

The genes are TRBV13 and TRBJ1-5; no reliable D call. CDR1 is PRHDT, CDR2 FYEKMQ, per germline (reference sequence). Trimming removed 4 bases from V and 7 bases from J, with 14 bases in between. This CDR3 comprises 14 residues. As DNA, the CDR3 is TGTGCCAGCAGCTCCCCCGGGATTCTACAGCCCCAGCATTTT. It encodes CASSSPGILQPQHF.

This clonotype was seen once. The CDR3 region is CASSLGTGNFYGYTF. The CDR3 DNA reads as TGTGCCAGCAGCCTCGGGACAGGGAACTTCTATGGCTACACCTTC. The chain carries TRBV27 and TRBJ1-2; 9 nucleotides agree with TRBD1. Trimming removed 6 bases from V and 4 bases from J; junction bases left unmatched: 9. Looked up from germline, CDR1 is MNHEY and CDR2 is SMNVEV (reference sequence). The CDR3 loop spans 15 amino acids.

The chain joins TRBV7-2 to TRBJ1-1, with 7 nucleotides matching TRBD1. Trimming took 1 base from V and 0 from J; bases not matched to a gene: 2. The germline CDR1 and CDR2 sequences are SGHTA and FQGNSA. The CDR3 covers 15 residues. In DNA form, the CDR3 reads TGTGCCAGCAGCTTAGGCAGGGGGGTGAACACTGAAGCTTTCTTT. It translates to CASSLGRGVNTEAFF.

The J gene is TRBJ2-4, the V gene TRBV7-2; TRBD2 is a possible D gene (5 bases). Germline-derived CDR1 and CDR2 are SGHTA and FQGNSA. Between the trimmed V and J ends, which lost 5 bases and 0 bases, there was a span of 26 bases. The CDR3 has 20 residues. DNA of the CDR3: TGTGCCAGCAGCGCCATTCTCCTGGGGTCGGACGGAGGAGCCAAAAACATTCAGTACTTC. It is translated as CASSAILLGSDGGAKNIQYF.

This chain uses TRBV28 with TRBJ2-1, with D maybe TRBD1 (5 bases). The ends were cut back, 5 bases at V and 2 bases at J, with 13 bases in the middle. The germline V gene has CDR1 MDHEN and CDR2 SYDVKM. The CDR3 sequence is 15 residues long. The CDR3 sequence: CASSGQGSPYNEQFF. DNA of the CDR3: TGTGCCAGCAGTGGGCAGGGTTCCCCCTACAATGAGCAGTTCTTC.